Listed below are T cell receptor beta chains from one sample, sequenced in a study of a mutant IDH1 vaccine in newly diagnosed glioma. Assay: immunoSEQ multiplex PCR; the TCRdb copy retains only in-frame clones and omits some. The data contain almost 30,000 clones, around 87% of them seen just once; the ten biggest clones take up 2.5% to 3.5%. These receptors lack a known antigen. The sequencing here drew on peripheral blood mononuclear cells (PBMCs), taken from a glioma patient whose treatment included an IDH1 peptide vaccine. These receptors all stem from a woman in her forties with glioma. Some clones in this sample may be carry-over from other donors' samples. Each CDR3 is given with its conserved first and last residue. Fields, in order: D gene, J gene, clone size, V gene, CDR3 protein, CDR3 DNA. The D gene is left open where the match is weak. Size tells how often a clone was seen (once, few, many) or the class of an expanded clone, and some rows leave it out.

TRBD1	TRBJ2-7	-	TRBV5-4	CASSLSPDRAHEQYF	TGTGCCAGCAGCTTGTCTCCCGACAGGGCCCACGAGCAGTACTTC
TRBD1	TRBJ1-4	-	TRBV9	CASSRWGTGGEKLFF	TGTGCCAGCAGCCGTTGGGGGACAGGGGGCGAAAAACTGTTTTTT
-	TRBJ2-7	few	TRBV25-1	CASSEAVDGHYEQYF	TGTGCCAGCAGTGAAGCAGTCGACGGACACTACGAGCAGTACTTC
-	TRBJ2-1	-	TRBV19	CASTTPGVNHNEQFF	TGTGCCAGTACCACCCCGGGAGTTAACCACAATGAGCAGTTCTTC
-	TRBJ2-7	-	TRBV11-3	CASSPQGDEQYF	TGTGCCAGCAGCCCGCAGGGCGACGAGCAGTACTTC
-	TRBJ1-4	-	TRBV7-8	CASSTSRGSEKLFF	TGTGCCAGCAGCACAAGTCGGGGGTCGGAAAAACTGTTTTTT
TRBD2	TRBJ2-3	-	TRBV9	CASSASGGPPDTQYF	TGTGCCAGCAGCGCTTCGGGGGGGCCCCCAGATACGCAGTATTTT
TRBD2	TRBJ2-5	-	TRBV28	CASPTFWVTAGGPEALETQYF	TGTGCCAGCCCGACGTTTTGGGTTACAGCGGGAGGGCCGGAGGCCTTGGAGACCCAGTACTTC
-	TRBJ2-7	-	TRBV23-1	CASTLAWNYEQYF	TGCGCCAGCACCCTAGCCTGGAACTACGAGCAGTACTTC
-	TRBJ1-2	-	TRBV14	CASSHTGNYGYTF	TGTGCCAGCAGCCACACAGGGAACTATGGCTACACCTTC
TRBD2	TRBJ2-1	-	TRBV5-5	CASSLVERDSYNEQFF	TGTGCCAGCAGCTTGGTCGAGCGGGACTCCTACAATGAGCAGTTCTTC
TRBD1	TRBJ2-1	-	TRBV6-1	CASRRDRGLYNEQFF	TGTGCCAGCAGGAGGGACAGGGGACTTTACAATGAGCAGTTCTTC
-	TRBJ2-1	-	TRBV28	CASSFSPSSYNEQFF	TGTGCCAGCAGTTTTTCCCCTAGCTCCTACAATGAGCAGTTCTTC